The clone carrying this T cell receptor beta chain was counted a few times. Its antigen remains unknown. Vbeta (60) and Jbeta (13) primers were used in the PCR. TCRdb keeps only in-frame clones here, not all; method: immunoSEQ multiplex PCR. Of about 190,000 clones in the sample, roughly 82% were seen once. The sample is drawn from a study of cytomegalovirus exposure and HLA in healthy donors. Each donor was healthy, and each was a bone marrow donor. Study observations and caveats: A reported reduction in N-insertions relative to the roughly 670-donor mean was seen in an Asian-associated ancestry cluster in a later analysis. For TCR beta chains, V- and J-gene trimming was later linked to a missense DCLRE1C variant.

Per germline, CDR1 SNHLY and CDR2 FYNNEI. V gave up 4 bases and J gave up 0 bases, with 12 bases separating them. The CDR3 sequence is 15 residues long. The chain carries TRBV2 and TRBJ1-1; no clear D. The receptor was derived from a woman aged 45-65 years in good health and CMV-seropositive. The sample was PBMCs. CDR3 DNA sequence: TGTGCCAGCAGTGTGATTGGTCAGATGAACACTGAAGCTTTCTTT. Its translation: CASSVIGQMNTEAFF.